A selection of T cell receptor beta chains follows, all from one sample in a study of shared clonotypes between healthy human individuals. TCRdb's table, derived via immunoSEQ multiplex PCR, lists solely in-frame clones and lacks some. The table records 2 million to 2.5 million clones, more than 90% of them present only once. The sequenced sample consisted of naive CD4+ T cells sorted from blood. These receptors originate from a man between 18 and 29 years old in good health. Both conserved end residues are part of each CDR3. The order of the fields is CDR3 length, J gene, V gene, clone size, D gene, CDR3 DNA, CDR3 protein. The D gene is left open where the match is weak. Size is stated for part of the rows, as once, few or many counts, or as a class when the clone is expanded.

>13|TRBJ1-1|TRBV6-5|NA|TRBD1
TGTGCCAGCAGAGGACAGGAGAACACTGAAGCTTTCTTT
CASRGQENTEAFF
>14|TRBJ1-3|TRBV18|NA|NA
TGTGCCAGCTCACCGGGCGTACAAGGAAACACCATATATTTT
CASSPGVQGNTIYF
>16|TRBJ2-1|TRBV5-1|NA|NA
TGCGCCAGCAGCTTGGATCCTAGCATCTCCTACAATGAGCAGTTCTTC
CASSLDPSISYNEQFF
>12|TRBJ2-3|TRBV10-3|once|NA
TGTGCCATCAGTGACACCCGGGATACGCAGTATTTT
CAISDTRDTQYF
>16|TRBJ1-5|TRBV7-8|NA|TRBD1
TGTGCCAGCAGCTTGAGGACAGGAGATGGCAATCAGCCCCAGCATTTT
CASSLRTGDGNQPQHF
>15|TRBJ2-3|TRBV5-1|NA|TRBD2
TGCGCCAGCAGCTTAAGGACTAGTCCCTCAGATACGCAGTATTTT
CASSLRTSPSDTQYF
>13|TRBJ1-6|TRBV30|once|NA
TGTGCCTCGGAAATGGCCTTTAATTCACCCCTCCACTTT
CASEMAFNSPLHF
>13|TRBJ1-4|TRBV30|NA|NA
TGTGCCTGGAGTGTACAGGATAATGAAAAACTGTTTTTT
CAWSVQDNEKLFF
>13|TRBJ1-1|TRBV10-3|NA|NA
TGTGCCCTTTGGGGGGGGCCGGGCACTGAAGCTTTCTTT
CALWGGPGTEAFF
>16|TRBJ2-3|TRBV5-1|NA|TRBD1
TGCGCCAGCAGCTTGGTGGGAACAGGGGGCACAGATACGCAGTATTTT
CASSLVGTGGTDTQYF
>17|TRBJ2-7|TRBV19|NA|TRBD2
TGTGCCAGTAGTATTGCCGGGACTACCCCCTCTCGCTACGAGCAGTACTTC
CASSIAGTTPSRYEQYF